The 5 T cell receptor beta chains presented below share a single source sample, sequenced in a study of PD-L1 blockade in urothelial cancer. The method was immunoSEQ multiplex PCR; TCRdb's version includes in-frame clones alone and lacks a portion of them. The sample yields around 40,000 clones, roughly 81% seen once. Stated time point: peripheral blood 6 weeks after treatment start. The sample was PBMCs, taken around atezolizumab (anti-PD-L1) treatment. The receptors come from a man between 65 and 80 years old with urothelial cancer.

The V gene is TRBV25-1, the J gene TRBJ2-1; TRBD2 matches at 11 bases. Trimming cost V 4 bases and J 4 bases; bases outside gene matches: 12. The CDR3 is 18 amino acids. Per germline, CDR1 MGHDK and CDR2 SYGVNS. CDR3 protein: CASSGRLAGILTYNEQFF. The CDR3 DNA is TGTGCCAGCAGTGGTAGACTAGCGGGAATTCTTACGTACAATGAGCAGTTCTTC.

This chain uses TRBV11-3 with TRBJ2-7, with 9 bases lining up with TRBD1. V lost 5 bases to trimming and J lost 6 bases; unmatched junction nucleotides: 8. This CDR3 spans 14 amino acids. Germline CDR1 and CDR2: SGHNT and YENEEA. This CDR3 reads CASSPDRGIGEQYF. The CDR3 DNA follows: TGTGCCAGCAGCCCGGACAGGGGAATAGGCGAGCAGTACTTC. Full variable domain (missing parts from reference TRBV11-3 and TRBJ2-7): EAGVVQSPRYKIIEKKQPVAFWCNPISGHNTLYWYLQNLGQGPELLIRYENEEAVDDSQLPKDRFSAERLKGVDSTLKIQPAELGDSAVYLCASSPDRGIGEQYFGPGTRLTVT.

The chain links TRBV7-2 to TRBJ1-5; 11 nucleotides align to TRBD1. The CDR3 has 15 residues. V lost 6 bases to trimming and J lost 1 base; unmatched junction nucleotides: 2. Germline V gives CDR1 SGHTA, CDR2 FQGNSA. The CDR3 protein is CASSWDRGSNQPQHF. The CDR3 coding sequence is TGTGCCAGCAGTTGGGACAGGGGGAGCAATCAGCCCCAGCATTTT.

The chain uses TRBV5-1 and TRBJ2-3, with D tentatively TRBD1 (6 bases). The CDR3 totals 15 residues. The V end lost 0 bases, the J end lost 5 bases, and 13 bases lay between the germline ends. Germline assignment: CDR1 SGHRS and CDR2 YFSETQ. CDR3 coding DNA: TGCGCCAGCAGCTTGGCGGCAGGGGATGGAGATACGCAGTATTTT. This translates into CASSLAAGDGDTQYF.

The CDR3 DNA is TGTGCCAGCAGCCCACCGGGACAGGGAACGCTCGAGCAGTACTTC. Translation: CASSPPGQGTLEQYF. The V and J genes are TRBV7-6 and TRBJ2-7; 9 bases map to TRBD1. Trimming took 5 bases from V and 6 from J; bases not matched to a gene: 11. The CDR3 runs 15 residues. Germline V gene sequence: CDR1 SGHVS, CDR2 FNYEAQ.